These 10 T cell receptor beta chains were all obtained from the same sample, sequenced in a study of metastatic and nonmetastatic thyroid tumors. Nobody among the patients had been given any treatment before thyroid surgery. TCRdb reassembled clones from the PCR reads with MiXCR. The data show 13,000 or so clones, with 23% seen just once and 12% held by the top ten. Sequencing was carried out using adjacent normal tissue. These receptors were taken from a female donor with papillary thyroid cancer or a benign thyroid nodule (not recorded which). Some clones in this sample may be carry-over from other donors' samples.

The chain carries TRBV5-1 and TRBJ1-1, with D hard to call. The V and J ends lost 1 base and 4 bases respectively, with 8 bases between them. CDR3 length: 13 residues. Germline values: CDR1 SGHRS, CDR2 YFSETQ. The DNA of the CDR3 is TGCGCCAGCAGCTTGTTGGGGTCCACTGAAGCTTTCTTT. Protein: CASSLLGSTEAFF.

This clone has more than one count but fewer than ten. V is TRBV12-3 or TRBV12-4 and J is TRBJ2-4, with D perhaps matching TRBD1 or TRBD2 (5 bases each). Trimming pared 5 bases from V and 0 bases from J, leaving 20 bases between. The CDR3 consists of 18 residues. This CDR3 reads CASSTSGTNRRAKNIQYF. The CDR3 bases are TGTGCCAGCAGTACGTCCGGGACCAACCGTCGAGCCAAAAACATTCAGTACTTC.

The chain links TRBV7-9 to TRBJ2-1, with 8 positions matching TRBD2. The CDR3 has 16 amino acids. From germline, CDR1 is SEHNR and CDR2 FQNEAQ (reference sequence). V shed 5 bases, J shed 5 bases, and the junction held 11 bases outside the gene matches. The CDR3 bases are TGTGCCAGCAGCCCCGGGGGCGGGAGGTTCAACAATGAGCAGTTCTTC. Translated, it gives CASSPGGGRFNNEQFF.

There are a few counts of this clone. One base away lies a much larger clone, so this may be a sequencing read error. The chain recombines TRBV29-1 with TRBJ1-3, with D tentatively TRBD1 (5 bases). This CDR3 comprises 13 residues. Per the germline V gene, CDR1 is SQVTM and CDR2 is ANQGSEA. CDR3 in amino acids: CSDRGSSGDTIYF. The CDR3 DNA sequence: TGCAGCGACCGGGGCAGCTCTGGAGACACCATATATTTT.

This clone was counted many times. The chain recombines TRBV11-3 with TRBJ2-2; D not certain. The CDR3 covers 14 residues. V was clipped by 7 bases and J by 5 bases, with 14 bases between them. Germline loops: CDR1 SGHNT, CDR2 YENEEA. In DNA form, the CDR3 reads TGTGCCAGCACCCAAACCCCAAATACCGGGGAGCTGTTTTTT. Its translation is CASTQTPNTGELFF.

This clone was counted ten times or more. The chain is built from TRBV4-1 and TRBJ1-2; weak D call: TRBD1 (6 bases). CDR1 is MGHRA and CDR2 is YSYEKL in the germline V gene. The CDR3 extends over 15 amino acids. Trimming stripped 1 base from V and 1 base from J, with 10 bases between. The CDR3 protein is CASSQGPGDNYGYTF. The DNA of the CDR3 is TGCGCCAGCAGCCAAGGGCCAGGGGATAACTATGGCTACACCTTC.

In this sample, this clone turned up a few times. This rearrangement joins TRBV7-6 to TRBJ1-1; the D is unclear. V was shortened by 4 bases and J by 5 bases, with 8 bases between the two germline ends. Germline CDR1 is SGHVS and CDR2 is FNYEAQ. The CDR3 runs to 12 residues. The CDR3 nucleotides read TGTGCCAGCAGCTCAGGAAGTACTGAAGCTTTCTTT. It codes for CASSSGSTEAFF.

The sample holds many counts of this clone. The chain joins TRBV9 to TRBJ1-6, with 8 nucleotides matching TRBD1. This CDR3 has 15 amino acids. Germline assignment: CDR1 SGDLS and CDR2 YYNGEE. The J segment lost 10 bases and the V segment lost 4 bases, leaving 10 bases of the junction unmatched. The CDR3 coding sequence is TGTGCCAGCAGCTCTGGACAGGGCGGAGGGTCACCCCTCCACTTT. Translating gives CASSSGQGGGSPLHF.

By sample share, this clone is medium-sized. V and J are TRBV12-3 or TRBV12-4 and TRBJ2-7; D perhaps matches TRBD2 (5 bases). The ends were cut back, 2 bases at V and 4 bases at J, with 12 bases in the middle. This CDR3 is 14 amino acids long. CDR3 region: CASSLRAPGYEQYF. CDR3 in DNA: TGTGCCAGCAGTTTACGAGCTCCGGGGTACGAGCAGTACTTC.

The CDR3 region is CASREQGRSTDTQYF. CDR3 DNA: TGTGCCAGCAGGGAACAGGGGCGTAGCACAGATACGCAGTATTTT. V and J are TRBV2 and TRBJ2-3, with TRBD1 matching over 7 bases. This CDR3 spans 15 amino acids. Trimming cost V 6 bases and J 0 bases; bases outside gene matches: 6. The germline V gene encodes CDR1 SNHLY and CDR2 FYNNEI.